A selection of T cell receptor beta chains follows, all from one sample in a study of T cells after yellow fever vaccination. TCRdb ran MiXCR on the 5' RACE reads and lists one entry per CDR3 protein. The sample consists of around 110,000 distinct CDR3 sequences, under 9% of them appearing once. The starting material was CD8+ T cells sorted from PBMCs, obtained 45 days after the yellow fever booster vaccination. The receptors were gathered from a young man who received the YFV17D yellow fever vaccine. Each CDR3 is given without its conserved first and last residue. The size of a clone is reported for some rows only, either as once, few or many, or as a class for expanded clones.

v_gene	abundance	j_gene	CDR3aa
TRBV7-2	few	TRBJ2-6	ASMMGGANVLT
TRBV11-2	-	TRBJ1-4	ASSLDQFNEKLF
TRBV9	many	TRBJ1-1	ASSGSGAGTEAF
TRBV4-3	many	TRBJ2-1	ASSQDVRQLYNEQF
TRBV6-5	many	TRBJ2-7	ASRPGLAGGPSIEQY
TRBV12-3/TRBV12-4	many	TRBJ2-7	ASSSTSLGEQY
TRBV7-8	few	TRBJ1-4	ASSQRGRENEKLF
TRBV7-9	many	TRBJ1-1	ASSLIVALNTEAF
TRBV19	few	TRBJ2-7	ASSIDSGSSYEQY
TRBV5-1	many	TRBJ2-1	ASSLGEGSYNEQF
TRBV27	many	TRBJ2-3	ASSKDRGGPDTQY
TRBV7-2	-	TRBJ2-7	ASAGNDEQY
TRBV7-9	-	TRBJ2-7	ASSFGWDTYEQY
TRBV7-9	few	TRBJ2-1	ASSLPGVLSEQF
TRBV20-1	-	TRBJ1-1	SARGIGQGTEAF
TRBV4-3	many	TRBJ1-1	ASSQDKNGGTEAF
TRBV4-3	many	TRBJ2-2	ASSPPFGELF
TRBV11-2	-	TRBJ2-7	ASSLGSGGWTSGFYEQY
TRBV29-1	many	TRBJ2-7	SVRTGVRYEQY
TRBV14	few	TRBJ2-7	ASSAGIISGYEQY
TRBV4-3	many	TRBJ2-1	ASSQDGLAGVVEQF
TRBV3-1	-	TRBJ2-1	ASTKDPLAGAYNEQF
TRBV27	-	TRBJ2-1	ASSLPGGGPYNEQF
TRBV3-1	many	TRBJ2-1	ASSQILDHLGDEQF
TRBV6-5	many	TRBJ2-1	ASSYSATSIYEQF
TRBV25-1	-	TRBJ1-4	ASSGLGGTGVEKLF
TRBV29-1	many	TRBJ2-2	SVLNAGGSATGELF
TRBV2	medium-sized	TRBJ2-2	ASSDIGINTGELF
TRBV20-1	few	TRBJ2-7	SAADYQTSYEQY
TRBV5-1	many	TRBJ1-6	ASSPDRVSPLH
TRBV6-2/TRBV6-3	few	TRBJ2-7	ASSSEGDYYEQY
TRBV20-1	many	TRBJ2-1	SDTDLRDRYNEQF
TRBV19	-	TRBJ2-1	VSSIVERGLYNEQF
TRBV9	-	TRBJ1-1	ASSGGERAF
TRBV7-9	many	TRBJ2-7	ASSSTDRLTVYEQY
TRBV28	many	TRBJ2-2	ASSKTGNTGELF